This T cell receptor (beta chain) was retrieved from a study of post-analysis software for immune sequencing data. General observations from the study: Higher frequency in patients than in controls was seen for roughly five TRBV segments, with TRBV5-6, TRBV5-1 and TRBV20-1 among them.

The TCR beta cDNA libraries carried unique molecular identifiers. TCRdb re-analysed the PCR reads in MiXCR, keeping a single row per CDR3 protein. The sample consists of hundreds of thousands of distinct CDR3 sequences, roughly 45% of them appearing once. A note on this clonotype: Its antigen remains unknown.

Germline values: CDR1 SGHVS, CDR2 FQNEAQ. The CDR3 extends over 16 amino acids. The V gene lost 1 base and the J gene lost 0 bases, with 13 bases spanning the gap. The sample consisted of blood. This sequence joins TRBV7-8 and TRBJ2-7, with D unresolved. The TCR comes from a girl between 10 and 17 years old with multiple sclerosis. DNA for the CDR3: TGTGCCAGCAGCTTAGTCCCCAGGCCCCACTCCTACGAGCAGTACTTC. Translation gives CASSLVPRPHSYEQYF.